The present TCR beta chain was sequenced within a study of cytomegalovirus exposure and HLA in healthy donors. Vbeta (60) and Jbeta (13) primers were used in the PCR. Here immunoSEQ multiplex PCR was the method, and the copy in TCRdb shows in-frame clones only, minus some. The sample lists 150,000 or so clones; over 75% were seen once. Trimming left V 0 bases short and J 4 bases short, with 9 bases between. CDR3 length: 15 residues. CDR1 is LNHNV and CDR2 is YYDKDF in the germline V gene (reference sequence). Whole-study results and caveats: Beyond CMV serostatus, there was no information to go on about immune exposure.

Comment on this clone: The target antigen is unknown.

This rearrangement joins TRBV15 to TRBJ1-4, with a tentative D call TRBD1 (6 bases). The sequence came from a middle-aged man in good health and CMV-seropositive. Sequenced sample: PBMCs. Here the CDR3 DNA reads TGTGCCACCAGCAGAGATCCAGGGGATAATGAAAAACTGTTTTTT. Protein product: CATSRDPGDNEKLFF. Variable domain in full (rest from reference TRBV15 and TRBJ1-4): DAMVIQNPRYQVTQFGKPVTLSCSQTLNHNVMYWYQQKSSQAPKLLFHYYDKDFNNEADTPDNFQSRRPNTSFCFLDIRSPGLGDTAMYLCATSRDPGDNEKLFFGSGTQLSVL.